Here is one T cell receptor beta chain with its context. Antigen: not known. The sample is drawn from a study of cytomegalovirus exposure and HLA in healthy donors. Findings of the study overall: An analysis was carried out at a later point. It showed that HLA-associated TCR beta chains were more clonally expanded than equally common non-associated chains. The authors later linked a missense DCLRE1C variant to TCR beta V- and J-gene trimming. A later analysis found that most CMV-associated TCR beta chains appeared HLA-restricted.

Germline V lookup: CDR1 LNHDA, CDR2 SQIVND (reference sequence). This CDR3 contains 16 residues. V lost 5 bases and J lost 2; bases outside the gene matches: 6. PCR employed 60 Vbeta and 13 Jbeta primers. TCRdb keeps only in-frame clones here, not all; method: immunoSEQ multiplex PCR. The sample contains around 100,000 clones, roughly 70% of which appear only once. Sequencing used PBMCs. This chain links TRBV19 with TRBJ2-1; TRBD1 aligns across 10 bases. The sequence derives from a man aged 40-49 years in good health and CMV-seropositive. CDR3 DNA: TGTGCCAGTAGTCCCGGGACAGGGGAAACCTACAATGAGCAGTTCTTC. Its translation: CASSPGTGETYNEQFF. The whole variable domain, filled in from reference TRBV19 and TRBJ2-1, reads DGGITQSPKYLFRKEGQNVTLSCEQNLNHDAMYWYRQDPGQGLRLIYYSQIVNDFQKGDIAEGYSVSREKKESFPLTVTSAQKNPTAFYLCASSPGTGETYNEQFFGPGTRLTVL.